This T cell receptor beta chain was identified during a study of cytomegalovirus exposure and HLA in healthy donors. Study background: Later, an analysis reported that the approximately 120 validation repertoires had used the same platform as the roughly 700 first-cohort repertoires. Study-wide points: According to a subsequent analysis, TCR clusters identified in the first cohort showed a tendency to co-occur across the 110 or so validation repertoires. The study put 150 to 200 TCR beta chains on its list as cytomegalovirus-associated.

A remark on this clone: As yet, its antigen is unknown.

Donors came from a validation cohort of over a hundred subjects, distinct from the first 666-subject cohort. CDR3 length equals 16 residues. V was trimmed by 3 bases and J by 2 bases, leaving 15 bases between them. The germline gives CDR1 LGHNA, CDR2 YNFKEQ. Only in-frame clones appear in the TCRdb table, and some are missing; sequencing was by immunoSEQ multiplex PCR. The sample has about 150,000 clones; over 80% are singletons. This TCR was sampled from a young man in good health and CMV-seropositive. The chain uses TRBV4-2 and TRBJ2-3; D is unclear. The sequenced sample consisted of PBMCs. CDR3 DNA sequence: TGTGCCAGCAGCCAGGTTACTCCCAAAATCACAGATACGCAGTATTTT. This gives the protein CASSQVTPKITDTQYF.